This T cell receptor beta chain appears in the sequencing data of a study of regulatory T cells in long-lasting Graves disease. Germline assignment: CDR1 MNHNS and CDR2 SASEGT. Trimming removed 5 bases from V and 14 bases from J, with 13 bases in between. CDR3 length: 12 amino acids. This clonotype was picked up a small number of times. Libraries of TCR beta came from iRepertoire HTBI primers plus Arm-PCR of CDR3 regions. TCRdb analysed the multiplex PCR reads with MiXCR anew, one entry per CDR3 protein. The top ten clones hold about 17% of a sample with hundreds of thousands of distinct CDR3 sequences, roughly 15% of them seen once. The time point is: newly diagnosed GD, antithyroid drugs for less than 3 months. The TCR library was made from RNA that had been extracted from PBMCs in TRIzol. This same sample was also taken into another study, of T cells in Graves' hyperthyroidism and ophthalmopathy.

This clonotype was obtained from a woman under 40 with Graves disease. This material consisted of peripheral blood mononuclear cells (PBMCs), taken at new diagnosis, from a patient treated with antithyroid drugs. The rearrangement uses TRBV6-1 and TRBJ1-6; tentatively, D is TRBD1 (5 bases). The CDR3 is CASSTGPGALHF. For the CDR3, the DNA is TGTGCCAGCAGTACGGGTCCGGGGGCCCTCCACTTT.